A selection of T cell receptor beta chains follows, all from one sample in a study of blood T cell repertoires in COVID-19. Only in-frame clones appear in the TCRdb table, and some are missing; sequencing was by immunoSEQ multiplex PCR. The data contain 150,000 or so clones, 75% to 85% of them singletons. The sequenced sample was PBMCs or T cells enriched from blood (not recorded which). The receptor set was obtained from a man in his forties or fifties who had recovered from COVID-19. CDR3s leave out the opening cysteine and the closing phenylalanine or tryptophan. D genes are given only for firm matches.

CDR3 | V | D | J
ASSEYGDRSKNIQY | TRBV25-1 | TRBD1 | TRBJ2-4
ASSEARGMNEKLF | TRBV2 | - | TRBJ1-4
AWSSSGPLNEQF | TRBV30 | TRBD2 | TRBJ2-1
ASTYSGQGSGYT | TRBV6-5 | TRBD1 | TRBJ1-2
ASSLVTGSGNTIY | TRBV5-1 | - | TRBJ1-3
ASSPRGLAGGPLEQY | TRBV27 | TRBD2 | TRBJ2-7
ASSFGGGGETQY | TRBV11-3 | - | TRBJ2-5
ASSLAGALGEAF | TRBV5-1 | - | TRBJ1-1
ASSPENEKLF | TRBV18 | - | TRBJ1-4
ASSPSWGGNTGELF | TRBV28 | TRBD2 | TRBJ2-2
ASSRTQGRSQPQH | TRBV6-5 | TRBD1 | TRBJ1-5
AISDDGRANTEAF | TRBV10-3 | - | TRBJ1-1
ASSLETYNEQF | TRBV27 | - | TRBJ2-1
ASSFTQGGEAF | TRBV11-2 | - | TRBJ1-1
ASSFTGFSNQPQH | TRBV7-2 | - | TRBJ1-5
ATSQSNQPQH | TRBV24-1 | - | TRBJ1-5
ASSVAGDYGYT | TRBV9 | - | TRBJ1-2
ASSLGQGADAEAF | TRBV7-9 | TRBD1 | TRBJ1-1
ASRENAGEAF | TRBV10-2 | - | TRBJ1-1
ASGSGSGGTDTQY | TRBV2 | TRBD2 | TRBJ2-3
ASSSSWDSYEQY | TRBV5-4 | TRBD1 | TRBJ2-7
ASSPSTGLYGYT | TRBV5-1 | TRBD1 | TRBJ1-2
ASSFLGVVDTQY | TRBV7-2 | - | TRBJ2-3
ASSQKTGTSSSYEQY | TRBV3-1/TRBV3-2 | TRBD2 | TRBJ2-7
ASSQATGSNSYEQY | TRBV4-2 | - | TRBJ2-7
ATLGDSQEQF | TRBV10-3 | TRBD1 | TRBJ2-1
ASSLGDSDRDNTGELF | TRBV13 | TRBD1 | TRBJ2-2
ASSVARNTEAF | TRBV9 | - | TRBJ1-1
ASSPGGTLNTEAF | TRBV2 | - | TRBJ1-1
ASRPTGGTEAF | TRBV10-1 | - | TRBJ1-1
ASSYSGQGATEAF | TRBV6-5 | TRBD1 | TRBJ1-1
ASSRRGSGSTYEQY | TRBV7-8 | - | TRBJ2-7
ASSLGGVENTEAF | TRBV11-3 | - | TRBJ1-1
ASSPGQGAPNTGELF | TRBV19 | TRBD1 | TRBJ2-2
ASSVDRWYGYT | TRBV7-9 | - | TRBJ1-2
ASSSLRQNTEAF | TRBV6-5 | - | TRBJ1-1
ASSLAQGRYEQY | TRBV7-8 | - | TRBJ2-7
ASRNVEGALGYT | TRBV7-9 | - | TRBJ1-2
ASSDERLAGGSYEQY | TRBV2 | TRBD2 | TRBJ2-7
ASSHLGRALYGYT | TRBV4-1 | - | TRBJ1-2
ASSVEIGGLLTGANVLT | TRBV9 | TRBD2 | TRBJ2-6
ASSQAGVAGIQETQY | TRBV4-2 | - | TRBJ2-5
ASSPRTGTYEQY | TRBV5-1 | TRBD1 | TRBJ2-7
ASSSRQGVYGYT | TRBV7-9 | TRBD1 | TRBJ1-2
ASSRSTGYNYGYT | TRBV16 | TRBD1 | TRBJ1-2
ASSRGQGYEQY | TRBV5-4 | TRBD1 | TRBJ2-7